One and the same sample provided the 22 T cell receptor beta chains below, sequenced in a study of T cells in Graves' hyperthyroidism and ophthalmopathy. TCR beta CDR3 sequences were amplified from RNA transcripts. Using the HTBI primer set, a first-round RT-PCR was run on the TCR CDR3. TCRdb reprocessed the multiplex PCR reads with MiXCR, giving one entry per CDR3 protein. The sample holds around 690,000 distinct CDR3 sequences; 15% to 20% are singletons and the top ten take around 16%. Sample: blood. The source is a man aged 50 to 60 with Graves' hyperthyroidism.

This clonotype was seen more than once but under ten times. The chain recombines TRBV19 with TRBJ2-7, with TRBD2 matching 8 bases. The CDR3 has 17 amino acids. Losses at the gene ends were 3 bases for V and 1 base for J; bases not matched to a gene: 11. Germline-derived CDR1 and CDR2 are LNHDA and SQIVND (reference sequence). The CDR3 here is CASSISSVGLVSYEQYF. CDR3 sequence (DNA): TGTGCCAGTAGTATTTCGTCGGTGGGACTAGTGTCCTACGAGCAGTACTTC.

This clonotype has just a few counts. The chain has TRBV6-1 and TRBJ1-2, with D hard to call. Germline V gene lookup returns CDR1 MNHNS and CDR2 SASEGT. Between the trimmed V and J ends, which lost 7 bases and 8 bases, there was a span of 14 bases. The CDR3 covers 12 residues. The CDR3 loop reads CASTSRAGGYTF. CDR3 in DNA: TGTGCCAGCACCTCCCGTGCGGGCGGCTACACCTTC.

This clonotype showed up many times. DNA for the CDR3: TGTGCCAGCAGTTCCACAACAGCTGTCTCTGGGGCCAACGTCCTGACTTTC. Amino acid sequence: CASSSTTAVSGANVLTF. The V and J genes are TRBV28 and TRBJ2-6, with unresolved D. The germline V gene encodes CDR1 MDHEN and CDR2 SYDVKM. The CDR3 is 17 amino acids. V gave up 4 bases and J gave up 0 bases, with 13 bases separating them.

This clonotype was counted only a few times. The chain's CDR3 is CAGGTILAGVGETQYF. The CDR3 DNA follows: TGTGCCGGCGGCACGATACTAGCGGGAGTAGGAGAGACCCAGTACTTC. The J gene is TRBJ2-5, the V gene TRBV27; 11 positions agree with TRBD2. The V segment lost 11 bases and the J segment 4 bases; nucleotides outside the gene matches: 15. This CDR3 has 16 amino acids. Germline V gene data show CDR1 as MNHEY and CDR2 as SMNVEV (reference sequence).

This rearrangement joins TRBV28 to TRBJ1-5; 8 bases match TRBD1. Trimming removed 10 bases from V and 7 bases from J; junction bases left unmatched: 6. CDR3 length equals 12 residues. Germline assignment: CDR1 MDHEN and CDR2 SYDVKM. CDR3 protein: CATSTGDQPQHF. CDR3 nucleotide sequence: TGTGCCACCTCGACAGGGGACCAGCCCCAGCATTTT.

The rearrangement links TRBV7-2 to TRBJ2-7; 8 nucleotides align to TRBD1. Germline V gene sequence: CDR1 SGHTA, CDR2 FQGNSA. The junction had 17 bases not matched to a gene; V was cut back by 5 bases and J by 5 bases. CDR3 length equals 17 residues. The CDR3 is CASSQRVWRTGRNEQYF. The CDR3 nucleotides read TGTGCCAGCAGCCAGCGGGTTTGGAGGACAGGGAGGAACGAGCAGTACTTC.

This clonotype was seen a handful of times. The chain recombines TRBV12-3 or TRBV12-4 with TRBJ1-1; D possibly corresponds to TRBD1 (6 bases). V was trimmed by 2 bases and J by 4 bases, leaving 14 bases between them. The CDR3 spans 15 residues. CDR3 DNA: TGTGCCAGCAGTTTATTTCTGGGGGCGGGCACTGAAGCTTTCTTT. It codes for CASSLFLGAGTEAFF.

In nucleotides, the CDR3 is TGTGCCAGCGCCAAAATGCGAGACAGCTACGAGCAGTACTTC. Translation: CASAKMRDSYEQYF. The chain links TRBV28 to TRBJ2-7, with D possibly being TRBD1 (5 bases). This CDR3 has 14 residues. Trimming removed 8 bases from V and 3 bases from J, with 17 bases in between. Per the germline V gene, CDR1 is MDHEN and CDR2 is SYDVKM.

This clonotype was counted ten times or more. The chain employs TRBV19 and TRBJ1-1; D is unresolved. This CDR3 has 13 amino acids. Between the trimmed V and J ends, which lost 8 bases and 4 bases, there was a span of 14 bases. Germline V gives CDR1 LNHDA, CDR2 SQIVND (reference sequence). The CDR3 here is CASRQGRGTEAFF. DNA of the CDR3: TGTGCCAGTCGCCAAGGACGTGGCACTGAAGCTTTCTTT.

The rearrangement uses TRBV2 and TRBJ1-5, with 8 bases lining up with TRBD1. The CDR3 is 15 amino acids. The V segment lost 3 bases and the J segment 6 bases; nucleotides outside the gene matches: 7. The germline gives CDR1 SNHLY, CDR2 FYNNEI. The CDR3 spells CASSEDRVGVQPQHF. Written as DNA, the CDR3 is TGTGCCAGCAGTGAGGACAGGGTAGGAGTTCAGCCCCAGCATTTT.

This clonotype was recorded many times. The CDR3 region has the DNA TGTGCCAGCAGTTTGGGCAGGGGGAGCAATCAGCCCCAGCATTTT. This gives the protein CASSLGRGSNQPQHF. The V call is TRBV27, the J call TRBJ1-5, with 7 bases aligning to TRBD1. Germline CDR1 MNHEY, CDR2 SMNVEV (reference sequence). This CDR3 region has 15 residues. Unmatched junction bases numbered 3, after V lost 3 bases and J lost 1 base.

This clonotype was found a few times. The chain has TRBV20-1 and TRBJ2-1; no reliable D call. Per the germline V gene, CDR1 is DFQATT and CDR2 is SNEGSKA (reference sequence). This CDR3 has 16 amino acids. The V and J ends lost 0 bases and 0 bases respectively, with 12 bases between them. In nucleotides, the CDR3 is TGCAGTGCTAGAGATGGGAAGAACCCCTCCTACAATGAGCAGTTCTTC. The encoded protein is CSARDGKNPSYNEQFF.

This chain joins TRBV27 and TRBJ2-7, with 8 bases matching TRBD1. This CDR3 has 15 residues. The V and J ends lost 4 bases and 1 base, in that order; junction bases with no gene match: 6. The germline V gene encodes CDR1 MNHEY and CDR2 SMNVEV (reference sequence). In DNA, the CDR3 is TGTGCCAGCAGTTATACGGGACAGGCTTCCTACGAGCAGTACTTC. Amino acids: CASSYTGQASYEQYF.

This clonotype was seen repeatedly, ten times or more. The chain links TRBV12-3 or TRBV12-4 to TRBJ1-1; D is unclear. Trimming pared 7 bases from V and 5 bases from J, leaving 14 bases between. The CDR3 sequence is 13 residues long. The CDR3 loop reads CASTPGDWTEAFF. In DNA, the CDR3 is TGTGCCAGCACCCCCGGGGATTGGACTGAAGCTTTCTTT.

V usage is TRBV5-1 and J usage is TRBJ2-7; D unresolved. V was shortened by 4 bases and J by 0 bases, with 14 bases between the two germline ends. The CDR3 is made up of 15 amino acids. CDR1 is SGHRS, CDR2 YFSETQ, per germline. The CDR3, as DNA: TGCGCCAGCAGCCAAAACAGACTCGACTCCTACGAGCAGTACTTC. Amino acids: CASSQNRLDSYEQYF.

This clonotype was seen at least ten times. J is TRBJ2-1 and V is TRBV2, with D perhaps TRBD2 (5 bases). Between the trimmed V and J ends, which lost 3 bases and 0 bases, there was a span of 15 bases. The CDR3 spans 17 residues. Germline CDR1 reads SNHLY; CDR2 reads FYNNEI. CDR3 in DNA: TGTGCCAGCAGTGACTCGATATCGAGCGGCTCCTACAATGAGCAGTTCTTC. Translated, it gives CASSDSISSGSYNEQFF.

This clonotype was observed many times. The CDR3 DNA reads as TGTGCCAGCAGCCAGCTCTCCGACAGGCCGGAGCAGTTCTTC. It encodes CASSQLSDRPEQFF. This chain joins TRBV28 and TRBJ2-1; the D gene is possibly TRBD1 (6 bases). Trimming stripped 6 bases from V and 10 bases from J, with 19 bases between. Germline V gene sequence: CDR1 MDHEN, CDR2 SYDVKM. CDR3 size: 14 residues.

This chain links TRBV19 with TRBJ2-7; 9 bases are a match to TRBD2. The ends lost 1 base at V and 2 bases at J; junction bases unmatched: 3. The V gene's germline CDR1 is LNHDA and CDR2 SQIVND (reference sequence). CDR3 length: 15 residues. Here the CDR3 DNA reads TGTGCCAGTAGTATAGCGACTAGCGGTGCCTACGAGCAGTACTTC. It encodes CASSIATSGAYEQYF.

This clonotype was picked up many times. V is TRBV28 and J is TRBJ2-5; tentative D call: TRBD1 (5 bases). The CDR3 is made up of 14 amino acids. Looked up from germline, CDR1 is MDHEN and CDR2 is SYDVKM. V lost 3 bases and J 2 bases, leaving 10 bases between the germline ends. The CDR3 region has the DNA TGTGCCAGCAGTTTCCCTACAGGTCAAGAGACCCAGTACTTC. Protein: CASSFPTGQETQYF.

The chain links TRBV5-1 to TRBJ1-1; a weak D match, TRBD1 (5 bases). The CDR3 is 14 amino acids. Between the trimmed V and J ends, which lost 6 bases and 3 bases, there was a span of 15 bases. From germline, CDR1 is SGHRS and CDR2 YFSETQ. CDR3 bases: TGCGCCAGCACCCTCCGGACGGGGGACACTGAAGCTTTCTTT. Protein product: CASTLRTGDTEAFF. The full variable domain, with the rest looked up from reference TRBV5-1 and TRBJ1-1, is KAGVTQTPRYLIKTRGQQVTLSCSPISGHRSVSWYQQTPGQGLQFLFEYFSETQRNKGNFPGRFSGRQFSNSRSEMNVSTLELGDSALYLCASTLRTGDTEAFFGQGTRLTVV.

This clonotype came up many times. The V and J genes are TRBV2 and TRBJ2-2, with D perhaps TRBD1 (6 bases). The ends were cut back, 6 bases at V and 2 bases at J, with 16 bases in the middle. This CDR3 contains 16 residues. The germline V gene has CDR1 SNHLY and CDR2 FYNNEI. CDR3 residues: CASRVQGGTNTGELFF. CDR3 DNA: TGTGCCAGCAGGGTGCAAGGGGGTACAAACACCGGGGAGCTGTTTTTT. Using reference TRBV2 and TRBJ2-2 for the parts outside the CDR3, the full variable domain is EPEVTQTPSHQVTQMGQEVILRCVPISNHLYFYWYRQILGQKVEFLVSFYNNEISEKSEIFDDQFSVERPDGSNFTLKIRSTKLEDSAMYFCASRVQGGTNTGELFFGEGSRLTVL.

This clonotype appeared many times. This chain joins TRBV2 and TRBJ1-5; no reliable D call. With 4 bases removed from V and 5 bases from J, the gap between germline ends came to 9 bases. The CDR3 spans 13 residues. The germline gives CDR1 SNHLY, CDR2 FYNNEI. The chain's CDR3 is CASSAGSHQPQHF. CDR3 coding DNA: TGTGCCAGCAGTGCCGGGAGTCATCAGCCCCAGCATTTT.